This T cell receptor beta chain stems from a study of beta chain features in type 1 diabetes. Study information: Summed over all samples, the examined sorted cells came to 95 million to 120 million. Study conclusions and caveats: Insertions were fewer and deletions more numerous at VDJ junctions in type 1 diabetes patients.

CDR3 length: 17 residues. The V gene's germline CDR1 is MGHRA and CDR2 YSYEKL. The V gene end was trimmed by 1 base and the J gene end by 2 bases; junction bases not matched to a gene: 6. About this clone: As yet, its antigen is unknown.

Expressed TCRB transcripts were sequenced, since all the RNA that had been isolated was reverse transcribed. Naive, central memory and regulatory T cell samples yielded approximately 3.3 million reads on average. Repertoires were generated with immunoSEQ multiplex PCR, while TCRdb's copy carries only in-frame clones and drops some. This table has 450,000 to 550,000 clones, approximately 28% appearing once. Sequenced material: naive CD4+ T cells from blood. The gene calls are TRBV4-1 and TRBJ2-3; TRBD2 matches at 10 bases. This receptor was taken from a young man in good health. This chain's CDR3 is CASSQVGLAELTDTQYF. Written as DNA, the CDR3 is TGCGCCAGCAGCCAAGTCGGACTAGCGGAACTCACAGATACGCAGTATTTT.